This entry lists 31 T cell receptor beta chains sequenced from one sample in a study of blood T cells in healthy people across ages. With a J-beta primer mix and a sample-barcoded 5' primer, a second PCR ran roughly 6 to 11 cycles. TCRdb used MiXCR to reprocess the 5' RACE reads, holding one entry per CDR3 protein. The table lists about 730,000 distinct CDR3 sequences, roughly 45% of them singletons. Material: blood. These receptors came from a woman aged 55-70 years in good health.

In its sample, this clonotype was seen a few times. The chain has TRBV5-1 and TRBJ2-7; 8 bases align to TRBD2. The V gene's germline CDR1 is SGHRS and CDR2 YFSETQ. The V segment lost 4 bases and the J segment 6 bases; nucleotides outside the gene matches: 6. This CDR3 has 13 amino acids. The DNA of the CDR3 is TGCGCCAGCAGCAAGCGGGAGTCTTCCGAGCAGTACTTC. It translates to CASSKRESSEQYF.

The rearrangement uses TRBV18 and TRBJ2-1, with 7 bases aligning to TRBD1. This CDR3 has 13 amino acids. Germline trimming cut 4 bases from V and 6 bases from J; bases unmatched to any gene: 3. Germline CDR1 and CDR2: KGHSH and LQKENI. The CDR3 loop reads CASSRQGSNEQFF. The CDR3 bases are TGTGCCAGCTCACGACAGGGAAGCAATGAGCAGTTCTTC.

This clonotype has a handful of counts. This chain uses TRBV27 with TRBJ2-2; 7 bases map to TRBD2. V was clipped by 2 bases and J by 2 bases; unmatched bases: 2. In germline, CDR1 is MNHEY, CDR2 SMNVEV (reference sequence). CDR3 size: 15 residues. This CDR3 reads CASSLRGGNTGELFF. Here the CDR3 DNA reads TGTGCCAGCAGTTTACGCGGGGGTAACACCGGGGAGCTGTTTTTT.

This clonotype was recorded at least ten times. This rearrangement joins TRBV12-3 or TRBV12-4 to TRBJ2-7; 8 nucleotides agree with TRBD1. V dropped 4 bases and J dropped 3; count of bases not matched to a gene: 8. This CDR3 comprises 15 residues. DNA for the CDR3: TGTGCCAGCAGTTCAACCGGGACAGGTATCTACGAGCAGTACTTC. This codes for CASSSTGTGIYEQYF.

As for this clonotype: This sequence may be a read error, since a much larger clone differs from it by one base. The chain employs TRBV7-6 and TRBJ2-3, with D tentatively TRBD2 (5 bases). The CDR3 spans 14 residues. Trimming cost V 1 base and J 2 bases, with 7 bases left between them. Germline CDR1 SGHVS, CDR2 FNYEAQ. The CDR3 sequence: CASSLGRNTDTQYF. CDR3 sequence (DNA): TGTGCCAGCAGCTTAGGGAGGAACACAGATACGCAGTATTTT. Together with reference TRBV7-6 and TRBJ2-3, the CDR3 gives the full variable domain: GAGVSQSPRYKVTKRGQDVALRCDPISGHVSLYWYRQALGQGPEFLTYFNYEAQQDKSGLPNDRFSAERPEGSISTLTIQRTEQRDSAMYRCASSLGRNTDTQYFGPGTRLTVL.

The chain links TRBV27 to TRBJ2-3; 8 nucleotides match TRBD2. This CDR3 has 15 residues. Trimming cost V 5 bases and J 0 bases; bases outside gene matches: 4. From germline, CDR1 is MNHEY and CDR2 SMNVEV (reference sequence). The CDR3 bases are TGTGCCAGCAGTCGGAGACTAGCGAGCACAGATACGCAGTATTTT. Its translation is CASSRRLASTDTQYF.

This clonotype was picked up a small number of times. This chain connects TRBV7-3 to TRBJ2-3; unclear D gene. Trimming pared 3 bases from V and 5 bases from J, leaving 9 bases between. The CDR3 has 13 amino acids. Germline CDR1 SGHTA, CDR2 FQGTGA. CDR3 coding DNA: TGTGCCAGCAGCTTGGGGATGGGAGATACGCAGTATTTT. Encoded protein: CASSLGMGDTQYF.

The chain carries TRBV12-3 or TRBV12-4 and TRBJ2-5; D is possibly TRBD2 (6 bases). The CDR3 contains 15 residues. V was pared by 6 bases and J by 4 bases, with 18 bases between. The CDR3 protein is CASSRRVGGVETQYF. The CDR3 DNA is TGTGCCAGCAGCCGCCGGGTCGGGGGTGTAGAGACCCAGTACTTC.

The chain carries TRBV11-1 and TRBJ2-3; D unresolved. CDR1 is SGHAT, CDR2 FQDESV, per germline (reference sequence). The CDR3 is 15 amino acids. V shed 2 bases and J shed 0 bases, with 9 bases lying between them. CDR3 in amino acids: CASSLIAVSTDTQYF. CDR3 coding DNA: TGTGCCAGCAGCTTAATAGCTGTAAGCACAGATACGCAGTATTTT.

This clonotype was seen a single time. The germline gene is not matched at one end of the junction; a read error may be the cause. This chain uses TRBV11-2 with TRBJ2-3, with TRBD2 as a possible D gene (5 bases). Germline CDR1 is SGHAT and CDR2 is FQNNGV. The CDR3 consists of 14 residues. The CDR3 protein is CACSLASRTDTQYF. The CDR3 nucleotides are TGTGCCTGCAGCTTAGCGAGCAGGACAGATACGCAGTATTTT. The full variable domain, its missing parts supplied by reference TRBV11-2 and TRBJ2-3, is EAGVAQSPRYKIIEKRQSVAFWCNPISGHATLYWYQQILGQGPKLLIQFQNNGVVDDSQLPKDRFSAERLKGVDSTLKIQPAKLEDSAVYLCACSLASRTDTQYFGPGTRLTVL.

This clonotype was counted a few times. CDR3 nucleotides: TGTGCTAGTGGTCCGCGACAGGGGGGAAACAATCAGCCCCAGCATTTT. Protein sequence: CASGPRQGGNNQPQHF. The J gene is TRBJ1-5, the V gene TRBV12-5, with TRBD1 matching over 9 bases. V was pared by 5 bases and J by 3 bases, with 8 bases of the junction left unmatched. Germline values: CDR1 LGHNT, CDR2 FRNRAP. The CDR3 is made up of 16 amino acids.

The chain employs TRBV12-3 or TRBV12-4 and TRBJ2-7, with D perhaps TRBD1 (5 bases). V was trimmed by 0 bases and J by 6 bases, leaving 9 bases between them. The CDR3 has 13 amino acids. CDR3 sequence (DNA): TGTGCCAGCAGTTTAGCTAAGGGGTGCGAGCAGTACTTC. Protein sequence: CASSLAKGCEQYF.

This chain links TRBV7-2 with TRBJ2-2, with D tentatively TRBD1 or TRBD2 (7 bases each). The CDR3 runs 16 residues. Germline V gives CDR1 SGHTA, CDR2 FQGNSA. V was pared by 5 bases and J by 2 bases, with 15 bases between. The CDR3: CASSPGGQTNTGELFF. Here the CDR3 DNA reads TGTGCCAGCAGCCCGGGGGGACAGACTAACACCGGGGAGCTGTTTTTT.

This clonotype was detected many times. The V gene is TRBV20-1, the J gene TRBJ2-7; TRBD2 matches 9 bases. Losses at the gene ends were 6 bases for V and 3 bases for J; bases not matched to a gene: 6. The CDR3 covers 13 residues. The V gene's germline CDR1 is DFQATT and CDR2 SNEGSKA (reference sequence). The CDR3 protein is CSAPLAGFYEQYF. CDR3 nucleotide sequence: TGCAGTGCCCCGCTAGCGGGATTCTACGAGCAGTACTTC.

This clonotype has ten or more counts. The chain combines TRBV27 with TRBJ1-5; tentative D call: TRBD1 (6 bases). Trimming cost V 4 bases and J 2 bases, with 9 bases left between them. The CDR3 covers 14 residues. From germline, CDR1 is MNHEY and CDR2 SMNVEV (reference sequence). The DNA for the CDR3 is TGTGCCAGCAGTTGGTCAGGGGGCAATCAGCCCCAGCATTTT. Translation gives CASSWSGGNQPQHF.

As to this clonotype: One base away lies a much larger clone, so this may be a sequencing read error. The CDR3 DNA reads TGCGCCAGCAGCTTGGCCTCACAGGGGGGGTCCCACGAGCAGTACTTC. It specifies CASSLASQGGSHEQYF. The genes are TRBV5-1 and TRBJ2-7; possibly TRBD1 for D (8 bases). CDR3 length: 16 residues. The germline V gene encodes CDR1 SGHRS and CDR2 YFSETQ. Deletions cut 0 bases from V and 5 bases from J, with 18 bases between.

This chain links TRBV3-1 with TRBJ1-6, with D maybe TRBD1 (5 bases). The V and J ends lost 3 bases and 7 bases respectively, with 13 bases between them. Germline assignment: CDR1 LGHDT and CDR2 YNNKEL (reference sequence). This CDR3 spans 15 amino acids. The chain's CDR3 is CASSQEGIRNSPLHF. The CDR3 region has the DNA TGTGCCAGCAGCCAGGAGGGGATAAGGAATTCACCCCTCCACTTT.

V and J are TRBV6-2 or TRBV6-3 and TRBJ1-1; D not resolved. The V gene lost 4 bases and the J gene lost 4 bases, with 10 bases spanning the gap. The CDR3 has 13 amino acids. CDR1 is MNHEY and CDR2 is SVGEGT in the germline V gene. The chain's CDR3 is CASSWVDGTEAFF. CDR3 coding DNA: TGTGCCAGCAGTTGGGTGGACGGCACTGAAGCTTTCTTT.

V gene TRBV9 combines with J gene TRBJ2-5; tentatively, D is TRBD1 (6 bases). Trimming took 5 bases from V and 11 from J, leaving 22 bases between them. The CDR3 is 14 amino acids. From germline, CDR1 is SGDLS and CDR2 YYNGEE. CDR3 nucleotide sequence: TGTGCCAGCAGTCGCACAGGGTTTGGGAATGAGCAGTACTTC. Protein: CASSRTGFGNEQYF.

The CDR3: CASSPLRATSNQPQHF. The CDR3 DNA reads TGTGCCAGCAGTCCCCTCAGGGCGACAAGCAATCAGCCCCAGCATTTT. The rearrangement uses TRBV6-2 or TRBV6-3 and TRBJ1-5; D possibly corresponds to TRBD1 (5 bases). The V and J ends lost 5 bases and 1 base respectively, with 15 bases between them. The CDR3 totals 16 residues. CDR1 is MNHEY and CDR2 is SVGEGT in the germline V gene.

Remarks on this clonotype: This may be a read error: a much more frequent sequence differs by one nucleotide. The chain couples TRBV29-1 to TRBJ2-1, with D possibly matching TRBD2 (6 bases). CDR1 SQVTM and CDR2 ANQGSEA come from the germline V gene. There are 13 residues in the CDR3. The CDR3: CGVDKRAYNEQFF. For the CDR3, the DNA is TGCGGCGTTGACAAGCGGGCCTACAATGAGCAGTTCTTC.

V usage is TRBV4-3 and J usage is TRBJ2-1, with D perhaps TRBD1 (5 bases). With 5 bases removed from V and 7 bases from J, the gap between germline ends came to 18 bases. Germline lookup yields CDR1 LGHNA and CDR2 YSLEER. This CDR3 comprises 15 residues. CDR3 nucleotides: TGCGCCAGCAGCTCCCGAAGGGGCATCGAGAATGAGCAGTTCTTC. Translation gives CASSSRRGIENEQFF.

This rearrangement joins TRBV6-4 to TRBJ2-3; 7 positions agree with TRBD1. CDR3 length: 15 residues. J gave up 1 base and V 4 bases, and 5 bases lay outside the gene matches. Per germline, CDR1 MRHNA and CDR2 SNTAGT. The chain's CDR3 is CASSVGGRGTDTQYF. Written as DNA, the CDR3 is TGTGCCAGCAGTGTAGGGGGCCGAGGCACAGATACGCAGTATTTT.

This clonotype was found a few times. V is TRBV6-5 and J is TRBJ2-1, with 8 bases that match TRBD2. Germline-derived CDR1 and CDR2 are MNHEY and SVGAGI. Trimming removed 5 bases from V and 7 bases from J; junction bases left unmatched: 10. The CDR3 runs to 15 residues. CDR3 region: CASSGLAPGTNEQFF. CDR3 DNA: TGTGCCAGCAGTGGACTAGCTCCTGGAACAAATGAGCAGTTCTTC.

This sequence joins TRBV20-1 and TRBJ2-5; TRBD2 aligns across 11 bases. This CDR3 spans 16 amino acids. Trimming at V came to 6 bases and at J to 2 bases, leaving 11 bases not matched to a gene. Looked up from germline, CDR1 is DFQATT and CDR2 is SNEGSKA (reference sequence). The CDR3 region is CSARPVTSGNQETQYF. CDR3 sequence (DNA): TGCAGTGCGCGGCCCGTGACTAGCGGGAATCAAGAGACCCAGTACTTC.

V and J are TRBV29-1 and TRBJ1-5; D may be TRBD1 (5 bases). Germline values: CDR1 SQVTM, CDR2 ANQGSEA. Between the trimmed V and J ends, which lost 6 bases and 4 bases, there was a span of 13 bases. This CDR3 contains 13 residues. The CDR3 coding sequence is TGCAGCGTGGGGGACGGAGGAAATCAGCCCCAGCATTTT. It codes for CSVGDGGNQPQHF.

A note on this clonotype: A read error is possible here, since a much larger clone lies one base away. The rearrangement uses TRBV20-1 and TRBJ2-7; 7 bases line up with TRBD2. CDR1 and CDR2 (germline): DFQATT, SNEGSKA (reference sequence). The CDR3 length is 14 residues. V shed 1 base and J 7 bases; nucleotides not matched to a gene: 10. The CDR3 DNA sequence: TGCAGTGCTAGAGTAGGTCTAGCGGACAATGAGCAGTACTTC. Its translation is CSARVGLADNEQYF.

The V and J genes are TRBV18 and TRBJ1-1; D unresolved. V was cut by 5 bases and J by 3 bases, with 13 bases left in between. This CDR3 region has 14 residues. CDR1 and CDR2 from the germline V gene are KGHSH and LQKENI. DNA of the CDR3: TGTGCCAGCTCATCGACCCCTCCGTACACTGAAGCTTTCTTT. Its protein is CASSSTPPYTEAFF.

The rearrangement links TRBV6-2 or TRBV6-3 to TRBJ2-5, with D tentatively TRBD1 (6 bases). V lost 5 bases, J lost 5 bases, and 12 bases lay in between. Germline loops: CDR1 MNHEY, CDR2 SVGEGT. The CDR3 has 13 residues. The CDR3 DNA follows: TGTGCCAGCAGTGTACAGGGTTTTGAGACCCAGTACTTC. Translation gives CASSVQGFETQYF.

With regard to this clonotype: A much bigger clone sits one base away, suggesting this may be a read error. CDR3 DNA: TGTGCCGTCAGTGAGTTGAGTTACGAGCAGTACTTC. It encodes CAVSELSYEQYF. This chain connects TRBV10-3 to TRBJ2-7; D ambiguous. Germline V gene sequence: CDR1 ENHRY, CDR2 SYGVKD. This CDR3 comprises 12 residues.

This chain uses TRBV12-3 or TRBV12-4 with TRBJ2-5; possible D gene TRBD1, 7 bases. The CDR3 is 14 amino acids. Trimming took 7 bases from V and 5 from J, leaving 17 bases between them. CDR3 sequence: CASNTQGGVETQYF. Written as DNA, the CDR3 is TGTGCCAGCAATACCCAGGGGGGTGTGGAGACCCAGTACTTC.